The 8 T cell receptor beta chains presented below share a single source sample, sequenced in a study of blood T cell repertoires in COVID-19. Sequencing was performed with immunoSEQ multiplex PCR; in TCRdb, only in-frame clones are kept and a portion is missing. The table records fewer than 75,000 clones, about 87% of them present only once. The sample was peripheral blood. These receptors were obtained from a man in his fifties with active COVID-19.

The chain links TRBV5-5 to TRBJ1-6; D not resolved. The V gene's germline CDR1 is SGHKS and CDR2 YYEKEE (reference sequence). This CDR3 is built from 14 residues. Trimming removed 0 bases at V and 4 bases at J, with 5 bases between. CDR3 region: CASSLDRYNSPLHF. CDR3 bases: TGTGCCAGCAGCTTGGACAGATATAATTCACCCCTCCACTTT.

The rearrangement links TRBV4-3 to TRBJ2-7; no clear D. Trimming stripped 1 base from V and 1 base from J, with 11 bases between. CDR1 is LGHNA, CDR2 YSLEER, per germline. This CDR3 has 15 residues. The CDR3 spells CASSQGASKSYEQYF. The CDR3 nucleotides read TGCGCCAGCAGCCAAGGGGCGTCCAAATCCTACGAGCAGTACTTC.

This rearrangement joins TRBV4-3 to TRBJ2-3; D gene ambiguous. V shed 2 bases and J shed 1 base, with 4 bases lying between them. The CDR3 spans 13 residues. From germline, CDR1 is LGHNA and CDR2 YSLEER. CDR3 region: CASSQLGTDTQYF. As DNA, the CDR3 is TGCGCCAGCAGCCAACTAGGCACAGATACGCAGTATTTT.

The gene calls are TRBV3-1 (or the pseudogene TRBV3-2) and TRBJ2-1; D remains unclear. CDR1 and CDR2 (germline): LGHDT, YNNKEL (reference sequence). The CDR3 has 13 residues. Trimming pared 3 bases from V and 8 bases from J, leaving 11 bases between. CDR3 amino acids: CASSHATEDEQFF. CDR3 nucleotides: TGTGCCAGCAGCCACGCGACCGAGGATGAGCAGTTCTTC.

As DNA, the CDR3 is TGTGCCAGCACTATGACATGGGGCGCGGGAGGCTACACCTTC. Amino acid sequence: CASTMTWGAGGYTF. V usage is TRBV6-4 and J usage is TRBJ1-2; tentative D call: TRBD1 (5 bases). This CDR3 is 14 amino acids long. Germline values: CDR1 MRHNA, CDR2 SNTAGT. V dropped 7 bases and J dropped 8 bases, with 20 bases sitting between them.

V is TRBV2 and J is TRBJ1-1; D is undetermined. In germline, CDR1 is SNHLY, CDR2 FYNNEI. The CDR3 contains 14 residues. V lost 4 bases, J lost 1 base, and 10 bases lay in between. CDR3 sequence: CASSASVSNTEAFF. Here the CDR3 DNA reads TGTGCCAGCAGTGCCTCGGTTTCGAACACTGAAGCTTTCTTT. Looking up the rest from reference TRBV2 and TRBJ1-1 gives the full variable domain: EPEVTQTPSHQVTQMGQEVILRCVPISNHLYFYWYRQILGQKVEFLVSFYNNEISEKSEIFDDQFSVERPDGSNFTLKIRSTKLEDSAMYFCASSASVSNTEAFFGQGTRLTVV.

Only one count was recorded for this clone. This chain connects TRBV11-2 to TRBJ2-1; the D is unclear. This CDR3 region has 16 residues. The germline V gene encodes CDR1 SGHAT and CDR2 FQNNGV. Trimming pared 1 base from V and 0 bases from J, leaving 10 bases between. CDR3 nucleotide sequence: TGTGCCAGCAGCTTAGTTACCGGGTTCTCCTACAATGAGCAGTTCTTC. Translation gives CASSLVTGFSYNEQFF.

This clone was observed once. The V gene is TRBV30, the J gene TRBJ2-3; TRBD2 agrees at 13 bases. The CDR3 length is 14 residues. Germline lookup yields CDR1 GTSNPN and CDR2 SVGIG (reference sequence). V gave up 5 bases and J gave up 1 base; unmatched junction bases: 0. The CDR3 DNA reads as TGTGCCTGGGGACTAGCGGGGGGCACAGATACGCAGTATTTT. Translating gives CAWGLAGGTDTQYF.